These 18 T cell receptor beta chains originate from one sample sequenced in a study of PD-L1 blockade in urothelial cancer. Described time point: pretreatment peripheral blood. Using immunoSEQ multiplex PCR, the repertoire was profiled, and TCRdb retains in-frame clones only, with some absent. This table has about 86,000 clones, more than 70% appearing once. Sequenced here: PBMCs, sampled around atezolizumab (anti-PD-L1) treatment. Source of these receptors: a man in his sixties with urothelial cancer.

The chain employs TRBV25-1 and TRBJ2-1, with 9 bases lining up with TRBD1. V trimming: 5 bases; J trimming: 1 base; junction bases outside the gene matches: 9. Looked up from germline, CDR1 is MGHDK and CDR2 is SYGVNS. This CDR3 region has 17 residues. The CDR3 is CASSLTGGIGSYNEQFF. DNA of the CDR3: TGTGCCAGCAGTTTAACAGGGGGCATCGGATCCTACAATGAGCAGTTCTTC.

The chain carries TRBV28 and TRBJ1-1; maybe TRBD1 (5 bases). The CDR3 consists of 16 residues. The V end lost 5 bases, the J end lost 0 bases, and 16 bases lay between the germline ends. Germline V gene lookup returns CDR1 MDHEN and CDR2 SYDVKM. This CDR3 reads CASSRKQAKLNTEAFF. DNA of the CDR3: TGTGCCAGCAGTCGGAAACAGGCAAAACTGAACACTGAAGCTTTCTTT.

This clone has just one count. V gene TRBV4-2 combines with J gene TRBJ2-6; 8 positions match TRBD1. In germline, CDR1 is LGHNA, CDR2 YNFKEQ. The CDR3 length is 18 residues. V shed 3 bases and J 0 bases; nucleotides not matched to a gene: 7. CDR3 sequence reads: CASSQWGQVYSGANVLTF. The CDR3 coding sequence is TGTGCCAGCAGCCAGTGGGGACAGGTATACTCTGGGGCCAACGTCCTGACTTTC.

The chain uses TRBV28 and TRBJ2-6; perhaps TRBD1 as D (5 bases). V gave up 6 bases and J gave up 2 bases, with 11 bases separating them. The CDR3 totals 15 residues. The germline CDR1 and CDR2 sequences are MDHEN and SYDVKM. The CDR3 DNA follows: TGTGCCAGCAGCCCTACAGGCACTGGGGCCAACGTCCTGACTTTC. Residues: CASSPTGTGANVLTF.

The chain couples TRBV14 to TRBJ1-2; a weak D match, TRBD1 (6 bases). The CDR3 has 12 residues. Germline V gene data show CDR1 as SGHDN and CDR2 as FVKESK. V lost 4 bases, J lost 7 bases, and 10 bases lay in between. CDR3 sequence reads: CASSPQGPGYTF. In DNA form, the CDR3 reads TGTGCCAGCAGCCCACAGGGACCTGGCTACACCTTC.

This chain links TRBV7-9 with TRBJ2-1; D is possibly TRBD1 (6 bases). The germline gives CDR1 SEHNR, CDR2 FQNEAQ (reference sequence). This CDR3 comprises 15 residues. V was trimmed by 1 base and J by 3 bases, leaving 10 bases between them. CDR3 loop: CASSLGQVLYNEQFF. CDR3 nucleotide sequence: TGTGCCAGCAGCTTAGGACAGGTTCTCTACAATGAGCAGTTCTTC.

This clone was recorded once. V gene TRBV5-1 combines with J gene TRBJ2-2; D is ambiguous. Germline V gene sequence: CDR1 SGHRS, CDR2 YFSETQ. Trimming took off 4 bases at V and 2 bases at J, with 9 bases between the two ends. The CDR3 runs 14 residues. This chain's CDR3 is CASSGQANTGELFF. The CDR3 nucleotides are TGCGCCAGCAGCGGCCAGGCAAACACCGGGGAGCTGTTTTTT.

The chain is built from TRBV7-2 and TRBJ2-7; TRBD2 aligns across 14 bases. Germline trimming cut 3 bases from V and 5 bases from J; bases unmatched to any gene: 9. CDR3 size: 17 residues. CDR1 SGHTA and CDR2 FQGNSA come from the germline V gene. The CDR3 reads CASSFTWTSGGINEQYF. The DNA of the CDR3 is TGTGCCAGCAGCTTTACTTGGACTAGCGGGGGGATCAACGAGCAGTACTTC. The whole variable domain, filled in from reference TRBV7-2 and TRBJ2-7, reads GAGVSQSPSNKVTEKGKDVELRCDPISGHTALYWYRQSLGQGLEFLIYFQGNSAPDKSGLPSDRFSAERTGGSVSTLTIQRTQQEDSAVYLCASSFTWTSGGINEQYFGPGTRLTVT.

V gene TRBV30 combines with J gene TRBJ2-1; 13 bases are shared with TRBD2. The CDR3 sequence is 12 residues long. Trimming took 6 bases from V and 9 from J; bases not matched to a gene: 2. Germline CDR1 GTSNPN, CDR2 SVGIG (reference sequence). The DNA of the CDR3 is TGTGCCTGCACTAGCGGGAGGGGTGAGCAGTTCTTC. It translates to CACTSGRGEQFF. The variable domain in full, completed from reference TRBV30 and TRBJ2-1, reads SQTIHQWPATLVQPVGSPLSLECTVEGTSNPNLYWYRQAAGRGLQLLFYSVGIGQISSEVPQNLSASRPQDRQFILSSKKLLLSDSGFYLCACTSGRGEQFFGPGTRLTVL.

V is TRBV4-2 and J is TRBJ2-1; TRBD2 aligns across 14 bases. CDR3 length: 19 residues. The germline V gene encodes CDR1 LGHNA and CDR2 YNFKEQ. Trimming at V came to 0 bases and at J to 12 bases, leaving 16 bases not matched to a gene. As DNA, the CDR3 is TGTGCCAGCAGCCAAGATGCCGGGACTAGCGGGGGCCTTCTACAGGGGCAGTTCTTC. Residues: CASSQDAGTSGGLLQGQFF.

V and J are TRBV11-2 and TRBJ2-1; D is unresolved. In germline, CDR1 is SGHAT, CDR2 FQNNGV. V dropped 5 bases and J dropped 9 bases, with 20 bases sitting between them. This CDR3 region has 15 residues. DNA of the CDR3: TGTGCCAGCAGCCAGTTTTCCCATGCTAGAAGTGAGCAGTTCTTC. Translation gives CASSQFSHARSEQFF.

This clone was detected only a few times. The chain joins TRBV10-3 to TRBJ1-2; 11 bases line up with TRBD1. With 0 bases clipped from V and 6 bases from J, the junction kept 3 bases outside the gene matches. Looked up from germline, CDR1 is ENHRY and CDR2 is SYGVKD. The CDR3 spans 15 residues. The CDR3 DNA reads as TGTGCCATCAGTGAGTCGGGACAGGGGGTGGATGGCTACACCTTC. It yields the protein CAISESGQGVDGYTF.

The V gene is TRBV29-1, the J gene TRBJ2-1; D is unclear. Germline CDR1 reads SQVTM; CDR2 reads ANQGSEA. The CDR3 totals 11 residues. The V end lost 5 bases, the J end lost 6 bases, and 8 bases lay between the germline ends. CDR3 loop: CSVRHTNEQFF. DNA of the CDR3: TGCAGCGTTCGACATACCAATGAGCAGTTCTTC.

This chain joins TRBV7-2 and TRBJ2-3; 11 bases match TRBD2. Germline lookup yields CDR1 SGHTA and CDR2 FQGNSA. The trim removed 2 bases at V and 2 bases at J, leaving 9 bases unmatched. The CDR3 totals 18 residues. The CDR3 sequence is CASSLRPLAGGLTDTQYF. The CDR3 DNA follows: TGTGCCAGCAGCTTACGTCCGCTAGCGGGGGGCCTCACAGATACGCAGTATTTT.

The sample holds a few counts of this clone. The J gene is TRBJ2-3, the V gene TRBV9, with D unresolved. This CDR3 has 15 residues. In germline, CDR1 is SGDLS, CDR2 YYNGEE. Trimming removed 0 bases from V and 4 bases from J, with 12 bases in between. The DNA for the CDR3 is TGTGCCAGCAGCGTAGGAGAGAGAGAATCAGATACGCAGTATTTT. Translation gives CASSVGERESDTQYF. Full variable domain (outside the CDR3, taken from reference TRBV9 and TRBJ2-3): DSGVTQTPKHLITATGQRVTLRCSPRSGDLSVYWYQQSLDQGLQFLIQYYNGEERAKGNILERFSAQQFPDLHSELNLSSLELGDSALYFCASSVGERESDTQYFGPGTRLTVL.

This chain connects TRBV5-4 to TRBJ2-3, with a weak D call TRBD2 (7 bases). The germline V gene has CDR1 SGHNT and CDR2 YYREEE (reference sequence). V gave up 4 bases and J gave up 0 bases, with 15 bases separating them. The CDR3 is made up of 16 amino acids. CDR3 region: CASSIPGGQSTDTQYF. CDR3 bases: TGTGCCAGCAGCATTCCCGGGGGGCAAAGCACAGATACGCAGTATTTT.

This chain links TRBV10-3 with TRBJ1-2, with a weak D call TRBD1 (5 bases). Germline V gene sequence: CDR1 ENHRY, CDR2 SYGVKD. The length of the CDR3 is 15 residues. V was trimmed by 9 bases and J by 3 bases, leaving 20 bases between them. CDR3 loop: CAITSGALVDYGYTF. DNA of the CDR3: TGTGCCATAACGAGCGGGGCCCTGGTGGACTATGGCTACACCTTC.

The chain combines TRBV28 with TRBJ2-3; the D gene is possibly TRBD2 (6 bases). With 2 bases removed from V and 0 bases from J, the gap between germline ends came to 12 bases. The CDR3 has 16 amino acids. Germline V gene lookup returns CDR1 MDHEN and CDR2 SYDVKM. The chain's CDR3 is CASSLNAGRSTDTQYF. The CDR3 DNA reads as TGTGCCAGCAGTTTAAACGCGGGAAGAAGCACAGATACGCAGTATTTT.